The 25 T cell receptor beta chains listed next were all sequenced from one sample in a study of shared clonotypes between healthy human individuals. Generated by immunoSEQ multiplex PCR, the TCRdb table keeps only in-frame clones and is missing some. The sample records 400,000 to 500,000 clones, around three quarters being singletons. Sequencing was carried out using PBMCs. The source of these receptors is a woman between 40 and 50 years old in good health. Some clones in this sample may be carry-over from other donors' samples.

The rearrangement links TRBV28 to TRBJ2-1; 8 bases are a match to TRBD2. The V and J ends lost 1 base and 9 bases, in that order; junction bases with no gene match: 8. Germline CDR1 and CDR2: MDHEN and SYDVKM. This CDR3 spans 15 amino acids. The CDR3 DNA follows: TGTGCCAGCAGTTTATCTTCGGGAGGGGCGCGTGAGCAGTTCTTC. Its translation is CASSLSSGGAREQFF. The full variable domain, in which reference TRBV28 and TRBJ2-1 provide the parts outside the CDR3, is DVKVTQSSRYLVKRTGEKVFLECVQDMDHENMFWYRQDPGLGLRLIYFSYDVKMKEKGDIPEGYSVSREKKERFSLILESASTNQTSMYLCASSLSSGGAREQFFGPGTRLTVL.

The chain is built from TRBV7-9 and TRBJ2-5; TRBD2 aligns across 8 bases. V was clipped by 1 base and J by 5 bases; unmatched bases: 9. Germline values: CDR1 SEHNR, CDR2 FQNEAQ (reference sequence). The CDR3 has 16 residues. The DNA for the CDR3 is TGTGCCAGCAGCTTAGACGGTGGCGGGAGGCCGGAGACCCAGTACTTC. It encodes CASSLDGGGRPETQYF.

The chain uses TRBV4-2 and TRBJ2-5; 7 bases line up with TRBD1. The CDR3 is 16 residues long. In germline, CDR1 is LGHNA, CDR2 YNFKEQ. V shed 3 bases, J shed 2 bases, and the junction held 9 bases outside the gene matches. CDR3: CASSQASGRGQETQYF. The CDR3 DNA follows: TGTGCCAGCAGCCAGGCCTCGGGCAGGGGGCAAGAGACCCAGTACTTC.

The genes are TRBV2 and TRBJ2-7; TRBD1 agrees at 8 bases. Germline trimming cut 5 bases from V and 6 bases from J; bases unmatched to any gene: 6. The CDR3 has 13 residues. Per germline, CDR1 SNHLY and CDR2 FYNNEI. The CDR3: CASSTGQALEQYF. The DNA for the CDR3 is TGTGCCAGCAGTACGGGACAGGCCCTCGAGCAGTACTTC.

The table lists this clone with a count of one. CDR3 loop: CASSVDYNSPLHF. The CDR3 DNA follows: TGTGCCAGCAGTGTGGACTATAATTCACCCCTCCACTTT. The V and J genes are TRBV28 and TRBJ1-6; D call uncertain. V gave up 5 bases and J gave up 3 bases, with 5 bases separating them. CDR1 is MDHEN and CDR2 is SYDVKM in the germline V gene. This CDR3 has 13 amino acids.

V and J are TRBV27 and TRBJ2-1, with TRBD2 identical over 10 bases. Germline CDR1 and CDR2: MNHEY and SMNVEV (reference sequence). J was trimmed by 0 bases and V by 7 bases; bases with no gene match: 9. The CDR3 loop spans 17 amino acids. CDR3 nucleotide sequence: TGTGCCAGCATGGCTAGCGGGAGACTATCCTCCTACAATGAGCAGTTCTTC. This codes for CASMASGRLSSYNEQFF.

This clone occurred many times. This chain links TRBV13 with TRBJ2-1; 14 bases are shared with TRBD2. The CDR3 is made up of 20 amino acids. V was clipped by 5 bases and J by 2 bases; unmatched bases: 14. Germline V gene sequence: CDR1 PRHDT, CDR2 FYEKMQ (reference sequence). CDR3 sequence reads: CASSQITPGLAGEAYNEQFF. The CDR3 DNA sequence: TGTGCCAGCAGCCAAATCACTCCGGGACTAGCGGGAGAAGCCTACAATGAGCAGTTCTTC.

Concerning this clone: An end of the junction does not agree with germline; a read error may underlie this. The chain links TRBV5-8 to TRBJ2-1; D unresolved. The CDR3 runs to 14 residues. Germline CDR1 reads SGHTS; CDR2 reads YDEGEE. CDR3 nucleotide sequence: TGTGCCAGCAGCTTTCTACCCTCCCACAATGAGCAGTTCTTC. It encodes CASSFLPSHNEQFF.

The rearrangement joins TRBV29-1 to TRBJ2-7; 10 bases line up with TRBD1. The CDR3 sequence is 14 residues long. The V gene end was trimmed by 4 bases and the J gene end by 5 bases; junction bases not matched to a gene: 8. CDR1 SQVTM and CDR2 ANQGSEA come from the germline V gene. This chain's CDR3 is CSVAGDRGTNEQYF. The CDR3 coding sequence is TGCAGCGTTGCTGGGGACAGGGGAACTAACGAGCAGTACTTC.

V is TRBV7-2 and J is TRBJ2-3; D may be TRBD2 (6 bases). The ends were cut back, 7 bases at V and 1 base at J, with 15 bases in the middle. The CDR3 is 15 residues long. Germline V gene sequence: CDR1 SGHTA, CDR2 FQGNSA. Here the CDR3 DNA reads TGTGCCAGCACCATAGGGCGGGACCGCACAGATACGCAGTATTTT. Translating it yields CASTIGRDRTDTQYF.

The chain couples TRBV5-1 to TRBJ2-5; D is perhaps TRBD1 (6 bases). V lost 4 bases, J lost 6 bases, and 16 bases lay in between. This CDR3 comprises 14 residues. Germline V gene lookup returns CDR1 SGHRS and CDR2 YFSETQ. Here the CDR3 reads CASSPDSPQKTQYF. CDR3 DNA sequence: TGCGCCAGCAGCCCGGACAGTCCGCAGAAGACCCAGTACTTC.

This clone appeared many times. V and J are TRBV10-3 and TRBJ2-7; tentatively, D is TRBD1 or TRBD2 (5 bases each). The CDR3 length is 16 residues. Trimming shortened V by 3 bases and J by 4 bases, and 19 bases separated the two germline ends. Germline lookup yields CDR1 ENHRY and CDR2 SYGVKD. This CDR3 reads CAISDPASGTQYEQYF. CDR3 DNA sequence: TGTGCCATCAGTGACCCAGCGTCCGGGACCCAATACGAGCAGTACTTC.

The chain employs TRBV28 and TRBJ2-7, with D unclear. This CDR3 comprises 14 residues. Between the trimmed V and J ends, which lost 11 bases and 0 bases, there was a span of 17 bases. The germline V gene has CDR1 MDHEN and CDR2 SYDVKM. The CDR3 nucleotides are TGTGCCTCATGCTTGTCCGTTTTCTCCTACGAGCAGTACTTC. It codes for CASCLSVFSYEQYF.

This chain connects TRBV29-1 to TRBJ2-1; D might be TRBD2 (5 bases). The CDR3 covers 16 residues. The germline V gene encodes CDR1 SQVTM and CDR2 ANQGSEA. CDR3 in amino acids: CGSSEDSRSSYNEQFF. The CDR3 DNA reads as TGCGGTAGTTCGGAGGACTCCAGGAGCTCCTACAATGAGCAGTTCTTC.

This clone was found once. The genes are TRBV29-1 and TRBJ2-7; 9 bases fit TRBD1. Germline assignment: CDR1 SQVTM and CDR2 ANQGSEA. The junction had 2 bases not matched to a gene; V was cut back by 5 bases and J by 6 bases. This CDR3 has 11 amino acids. CDR3 amino acids: CSVSTGGEQYF. CDR3 in DNA: TGCAGCGTTTCGACAGGGGGCGAGCAGTACTTC.

In its sample, this clone was seen a few times. The chain uses TRBV28 and TRBJ1-2, with a weak D call TRBD1 (5 bases). V dropped 8 bases and J dropped 4 bases, with 11 bases sitting between them. This CDR3 contains 12 residues. Germline V gene sequence: CDR1 MDHEN, CDR2 SYDVKM. The CDR3 DNA reads TGTGCCAGCGGGGGGGTCCCCTATGGCTACACCTTC. Protein sequence: CASGGVPYGYTF.

This chain connects TRBV11-1 to TRBJ2-3; D is perhaps TRBD1 (5 bases). This CDR3 is 15 amino acids long. V was clipped by 3 bases and J by 2 bases, with 12 bases between them. CDR1 and CDR2 from the germline V gene are SGHAT and FQDESV (reference sequence). CDR3 sequence (DNA): TGTGCCAGCAGCTTTATGGCAGGGTCCACAGATACGCAGTATTTT. Translating gives CASSFMAGSTDTQYF.

The chain combines TRBV7-9 with TRBJ2-2; TRBD2 aligns across 8 bases. Germline V gives CDR1 SEHNR, CDR2 FQNEAQ (reference sequence). The junction had 8 bases not matched to a gene; V was cut back by 7 bases and J by 1 base. This CDR3 comprises 16 residues. The CDR3 DNA reads as TGTGCCAGCACCGCCGGAGCGGGAGAGAACACCGGGGAGCTGTTTTTT. Amino acid sequence: CASTAGAGENTGELFF.

This sequence joins TRBV4-3 and TRBJ2-2, with 7 bases that match TRBD2. Germline-derived CDR1 and CDR2 are LGHNA and YSLEER. This CDR3 is 17 amino acids long. V lost 0 bases to trimming and J lost 5 bases; unmatched junction nucleotides: 9. The CDR3, as DNA: TGCGCCAGCAGCCAAGACGTGCGGGGGAAGGGGACCGGGGAGCTGTTTTTT. This encodes CASSQDVRGKGTGELFF.

The V and J genes are TRBV13 and TRBJ2-7; D not resolved. Trimming removed 2 bases from V and 6 bases from J, with 14 bases in between. The V gene's germline CDR1 is PRHDT and CDR2 FYEKMQ (reference sequence). The CDR3 runs 14 residues. The CDR3: CASSLRQLGREQYF. CDR3 in DNA: TGTGCCAGCAGCTTAAGGCAGTTAGGGCGCGAGCAGTACTTC. The full variable domain, with the rest looked up from reference TRBV13 and TRBJ2-7, is AAGVIQSPRHLIKEKRETATLKCYPIPRHDTVYWYQQGPGQDPQFLISFYEKMQSDKGSIPDRFSAQQFSDYHSELNMSSLELGDSALYFCASSLRQLGREQYFGPGTRLTVT.

This clone appeared a few times. At the DNA level, this CDR3 is encoded by other sequences in the same sample as well. The chain is built from TRBV28 and TRBJ1-5; TRBD1 aligns across 11 bases. After removal of 6 bases from V and 6 bases from J, the junction contained 7 bases not matched to a gene. Germline V CDR1 and CDR2: MDHEN, SYDVKM. The CDR3 runs 15 residues. The CDR3 DNA sequence: TGTGCCAGCAGCGACGGACAGGGGGCGATTCAGCCCCAGCATTTT. Its protein is CASSDGQGAIQPQHF.

Comments on this clone: The junction and the germline gene differ at one end; a read error may be behind it. The chain employs TRBV6-5 and TRBJ2-2; the match to TRBD2 covers 8 bases. Germline V gene data show CDR1 as MNHEY and CDR2 as SVGAGI. The CDR3 contains 16 residues. As DNA, the CDR3 is TGTGCCAGCAGTTTACTGACTAGCGAGAACACCGGGGAGCTGTCTTTT. As protein: CASSLLTSENTGELSF.

This clone came up once. At the DNA level, this CDR3 is encoded by other sequences in the same sample as well. The rearrangement uses TRBV30 and TRBJ2-5; no clear D gene. Germline V gene data show CDR1 as GTSNPN and CDR2 as SVGIG (reference sequence). The CDR3 has 14 residues. Trimming removed 0 bases at V and 1 base at J, with 9 bases between. CDR3 bases: TGTGCCTGGAGTGTAGTTGCAACCCAAGAGACCCAGTACTTC. Its translation is CAWSVVATQETQYF.

J is TRBJ1-5 and V is TRBV4-2; no reliable D call. Deletions cut 3 bases from V and 3 bases from J, with 9 bases between. Germline V gene lookup returns CDR1 LGHNA and CDR2 YNFKEQ. The CDR3 consists of 14 residues. The CDR3 DNA reads TGTGCCAGCAGCCAGAGACTGATCAATCAGCCCCAGCATTTT. It translates to CASSQRLINQPQHF.

The sample holds many counts of this clone. The chain links TRBV11-3 to TRBJ2-3; possibly TRBD2 for D (6 bases). Per germline, CDR1 SGHNT and CDR2 YENEEA. CDR3 length equals 15 residues. V shed 3 bases and J shed 5 bases, with 15 bases lying between them. The CDR3 sequence is CASSLEGQPGDTQYF. In DNA, the CDR3 is TGTGCCAGCAGCTTGGAGGGCCAGCCTGGAGATACGCAGTATTTT.